This TCR beta chain was recovered during a study of untreated major depressive disorder. Assay: immunoSEQ multiplex PCR; the TCRdb copy retains only in-frame clones and omits some. Of 20,000 or so clones detected, 92% appear once; the ten largest clones hold less than 0.75%. The CDR3 has 18 amino acids. V was trimmed by 0 bases and J by 0 bases, leaving 17 bases between them. Germline CDR1 and CDR2: KGHSH and LQKENI. Study-wide results and caveats: TRBV05-01 (Vbeta 5.1) usage was higher in CD4+ T cells of depressed patients than controls.

With respect to this clone: The antigen is not known.

The sequenced material came from CD4+ T cells from PBMCs. This chain joins TRBV18 and TRBJ1-2; D perhaps matches TRBD1 (6 bases). This clonotype originated in a middle-aged woman with major depressive disorder. The CDR3 here is CASSPPRGGAVTNYGYTF. In DNA, the CDR3 is TGTGCCAGCTCACCACCAAGGGGGGGGGCCGTTACTAACTATGGCTACACCTTC.